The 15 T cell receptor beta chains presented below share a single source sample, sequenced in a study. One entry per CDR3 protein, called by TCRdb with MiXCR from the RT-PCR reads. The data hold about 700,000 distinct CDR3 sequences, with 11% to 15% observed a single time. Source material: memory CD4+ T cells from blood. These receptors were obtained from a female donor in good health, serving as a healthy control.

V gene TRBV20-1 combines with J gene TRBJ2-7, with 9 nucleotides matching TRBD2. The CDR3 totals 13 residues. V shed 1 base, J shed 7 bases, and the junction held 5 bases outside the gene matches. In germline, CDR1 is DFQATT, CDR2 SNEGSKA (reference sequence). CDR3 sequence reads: CSARGTSADEQYF. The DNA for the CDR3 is TGCAGTGCTAGAGGGACTAGCGCTGATGAGCAGTACTTC.

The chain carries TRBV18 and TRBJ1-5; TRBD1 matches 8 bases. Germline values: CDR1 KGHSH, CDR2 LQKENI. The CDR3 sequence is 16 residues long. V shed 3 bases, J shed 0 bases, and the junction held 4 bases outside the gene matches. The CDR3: CASSPGQGNSNQPQHF. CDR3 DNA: TGTGCCAGCTCACCCGGACAGGGCAATAGCAATCAGCCCCAGCATTTT. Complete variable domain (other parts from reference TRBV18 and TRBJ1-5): NAGVMQNPRHLVRRRGQEARLRCSPMKGHSHVYWYRQLPEEGLKFMVYLQKENIIDESGMPKERFSAEFPKEGPSILRIQQVVRGDSAAYFCASSPGQGNSNQPQHFGDGTRLSIL.

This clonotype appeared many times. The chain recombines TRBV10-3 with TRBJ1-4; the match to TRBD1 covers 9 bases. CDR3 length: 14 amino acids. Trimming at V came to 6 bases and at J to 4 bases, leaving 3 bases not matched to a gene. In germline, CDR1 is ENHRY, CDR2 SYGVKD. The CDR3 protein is CAISPGQGNEKLFF. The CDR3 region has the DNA TGTGCCATCAGCCCGGGACAGGGTAATGAAAAACTGTTTTTT.

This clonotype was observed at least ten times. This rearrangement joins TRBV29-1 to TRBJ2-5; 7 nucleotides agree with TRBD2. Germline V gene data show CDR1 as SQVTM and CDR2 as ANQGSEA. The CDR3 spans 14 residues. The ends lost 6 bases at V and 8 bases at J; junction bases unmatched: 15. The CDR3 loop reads CSVRVAGPSGTQYF. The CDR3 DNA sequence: TGCAGCGTGAGGGTAGCGGGTCCCTCTGGCACCCAGTACTTC.

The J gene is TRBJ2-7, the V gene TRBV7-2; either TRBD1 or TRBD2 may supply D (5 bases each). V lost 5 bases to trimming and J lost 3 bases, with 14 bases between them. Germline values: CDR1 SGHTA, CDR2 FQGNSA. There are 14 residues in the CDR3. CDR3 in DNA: TGTGCCAGCAGCCTCCGGGGCCAGTTCTACGAGCAGTACTTC. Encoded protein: CASSLRGQFYEQYF.

The CDR3 here is CASSFGRGYTGELFF. The CDR3 DNA is TGTGCCAGCAGTTTCGGCAGGGGCTACACCGGGGAGCTGTTTTTT. This sequence joins TRBV27 and TRBJ2-2, with D possibly TRBD1 on 6 matching bases. With 3 bases removed from V and 3 bases from J, the gap between germline ends came to 11 bases. The germline V gene has CDR1 MNHEY and CDR2 SMNVEV (reference sequence). The CDR3 is 15 amino acids.

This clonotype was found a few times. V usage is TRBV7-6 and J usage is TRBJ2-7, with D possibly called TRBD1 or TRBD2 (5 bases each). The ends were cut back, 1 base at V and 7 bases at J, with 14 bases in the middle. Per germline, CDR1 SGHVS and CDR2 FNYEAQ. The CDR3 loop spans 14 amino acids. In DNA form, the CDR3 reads TGTGCCAGCAGCTTAGGCCCAGGGAGTCAGGAGCAGTACTTC. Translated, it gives CASSLGPGSQEQYF.

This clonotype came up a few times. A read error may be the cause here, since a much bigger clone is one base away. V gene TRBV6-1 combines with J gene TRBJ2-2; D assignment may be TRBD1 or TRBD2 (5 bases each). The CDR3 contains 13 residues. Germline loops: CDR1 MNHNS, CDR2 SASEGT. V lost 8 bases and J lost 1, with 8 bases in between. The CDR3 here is CASGDQNTGELFF. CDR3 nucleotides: TGTGCCAGCGGGGACCAGAACACCGGGGAGCTGTTTTTT.

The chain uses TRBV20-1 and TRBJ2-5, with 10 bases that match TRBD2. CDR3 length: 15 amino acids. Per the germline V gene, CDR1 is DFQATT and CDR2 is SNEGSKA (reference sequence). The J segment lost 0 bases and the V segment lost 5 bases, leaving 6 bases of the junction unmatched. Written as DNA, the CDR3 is TGCAGTGCTCACAGCGGGAGGGGGTACCAAGAGACCCAGTACTTC. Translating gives CSAHSGRGYQETQYF.

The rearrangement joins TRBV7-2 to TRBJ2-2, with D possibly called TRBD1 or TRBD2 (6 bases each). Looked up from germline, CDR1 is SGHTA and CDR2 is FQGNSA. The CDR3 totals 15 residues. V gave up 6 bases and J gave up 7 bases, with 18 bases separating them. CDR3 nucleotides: TGTGCCAGCAGGGAAGGGGGGACTTATCACGGGGAGCTGTTTTTT. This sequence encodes CASREGGTYHGELFF.

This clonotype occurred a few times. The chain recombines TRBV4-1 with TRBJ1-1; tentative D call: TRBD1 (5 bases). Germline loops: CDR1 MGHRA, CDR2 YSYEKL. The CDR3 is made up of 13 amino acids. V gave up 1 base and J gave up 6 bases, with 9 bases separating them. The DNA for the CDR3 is TGCGCCAGCAGCCAAGCGGGGCGGCCTGAAGCTTTCTTT. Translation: CASSQAGRPEAFF.

The CDR3 here is CASSPDRDYTF. The CDR3 region has the DNA TGTGCCAGCAGTCCAGACAGGGACTACACCTTC. The chain is built from TRBV2 and TRBJ1-2, with 7 bases identical to TRBD1. The CDR3 has 11 amino acids. CDR1 SNHLY and CDR2 FYNNEI come from the germline V gene. After removal of 5 bases from V and 10 bases from J, the junction contained 4 bases not matched to a gene.

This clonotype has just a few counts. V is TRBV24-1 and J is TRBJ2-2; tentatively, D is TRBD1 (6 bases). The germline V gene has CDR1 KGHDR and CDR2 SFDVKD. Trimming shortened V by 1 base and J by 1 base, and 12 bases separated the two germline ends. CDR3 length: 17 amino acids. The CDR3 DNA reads TGTGCCACCAGTGATTTTCCCTCGACAGGGAACACCGGGGAGCTGTTTTTT. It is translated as CATSDFPSTGNTGELFF.

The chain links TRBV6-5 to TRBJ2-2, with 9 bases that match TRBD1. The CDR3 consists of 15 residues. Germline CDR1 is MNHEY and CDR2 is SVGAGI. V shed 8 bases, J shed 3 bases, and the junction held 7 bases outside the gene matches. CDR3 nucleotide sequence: TGTGCCAGCTCCGGGGGGACAGGGCACACCGGGGAGCTGTTTTTT. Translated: CASSGGTGHTGELFF.

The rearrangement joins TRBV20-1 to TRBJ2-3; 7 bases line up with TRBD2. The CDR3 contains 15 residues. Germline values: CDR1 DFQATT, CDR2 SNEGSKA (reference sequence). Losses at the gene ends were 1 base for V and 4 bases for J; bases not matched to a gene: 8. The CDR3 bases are TGCAGTGCTAGAGTAGGAGCGGGACGACCAGATACGCAGTATTTT. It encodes CSARVGAGRPDTQYF.